This T cell receptor beta chain was retrieved from a study of T cell responses to AZD1222 COVID-19 vaccine. Trimming shortened V by 5 bases and J by 4 bases, and 12 bases separated the two germline ends. This CDR3 is built from 13 residues. Germline CDR1 is SQVTM and CDR2 is ANQGSEA. This clone appeared a single time. Profiling relied on immunoSEQ multiplex PCR, and the TCRdb table lists in-frame clones only, not all of them. The sample carries around 140,000 clones, over 85% recorded once. The TCR was taken from an adult in good health. The V and J genes are TRBV29-1 and TRBJ1-3, with D unclear. The source material was peripheral blood, sampled on day 0 of AZD1222 vaccination. The CDR3: CSVYSLGGNTIYF. The CDR3 nucleotides are TGCAGCGTTTACTCCCTCGGGGGAAACACCATATATTTT.